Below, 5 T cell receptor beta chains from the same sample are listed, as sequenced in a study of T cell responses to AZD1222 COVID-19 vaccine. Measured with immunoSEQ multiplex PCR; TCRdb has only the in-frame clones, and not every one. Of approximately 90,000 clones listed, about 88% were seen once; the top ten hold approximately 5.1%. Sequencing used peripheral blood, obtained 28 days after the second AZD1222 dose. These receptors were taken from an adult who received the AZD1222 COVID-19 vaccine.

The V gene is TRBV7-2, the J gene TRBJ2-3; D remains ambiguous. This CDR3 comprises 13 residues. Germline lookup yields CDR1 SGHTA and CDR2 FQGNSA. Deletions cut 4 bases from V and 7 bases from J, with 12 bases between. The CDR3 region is CASSSLIGNTQYF. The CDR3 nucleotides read TGTGCCAGCAGCTCTCTTATTGGCAATACGCAGTATTTT.

CDR3 region: CASSFREGEAFF. CDR3 sequence (DNA): TGTGCCAGCAGTTTTCGGGAGGGTGAAGCTTTCTTT. The chain employs TRBV12-3 or TRBV12-4 and TRBJ1-1; no reliable D call. The CDR3 totals 12 residues. Trimming left V 3 bases short and J 7 bases short, with 9 bases between.

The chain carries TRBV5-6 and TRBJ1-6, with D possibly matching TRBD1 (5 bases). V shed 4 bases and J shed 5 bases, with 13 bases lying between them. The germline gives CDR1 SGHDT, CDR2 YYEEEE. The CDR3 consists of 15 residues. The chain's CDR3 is CASSLRQLDNSPLHF. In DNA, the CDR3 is TGTGCCAGCAGCCTTCGACAGCTCGATAATTCACCCCTCCACTTT.

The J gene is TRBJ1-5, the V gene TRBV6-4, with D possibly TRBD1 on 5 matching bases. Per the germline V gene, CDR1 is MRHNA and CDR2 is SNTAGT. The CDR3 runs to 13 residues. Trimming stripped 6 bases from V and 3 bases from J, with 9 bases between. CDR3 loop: CASSREINQPQHF. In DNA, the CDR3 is TGTGCCAGCAGCAGGGAAATCAATCAGCCCCAGCATTTT.

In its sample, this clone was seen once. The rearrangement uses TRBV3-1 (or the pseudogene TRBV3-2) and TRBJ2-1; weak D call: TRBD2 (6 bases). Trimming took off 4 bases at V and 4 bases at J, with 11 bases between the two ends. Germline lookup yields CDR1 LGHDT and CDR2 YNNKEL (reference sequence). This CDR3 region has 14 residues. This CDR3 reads CASSPERGYNEQFF. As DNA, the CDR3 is TGTGCCAGCAGCCCCGAACGGGGGTACAATGAGCAGTTCTTC.